Below, one T cell receptor beta chain is given with its context. What it binds is not known. Second-dose intervals near 4 or 12 weeks were combined. V was clipped by 5 bases and J by 12 bases; unmatched bases: 11. This CDR3 contains 14 residues. Germline V gives CDR1 GTSNPN, CDR2 SVGIG (reference sequence). The data were produced by immunoSEQ multiplex PCR, yet TCRdb's version contains in-frame clones alone and is incomplete. The table lists approximately 84,000 clones, under 90% of them singletons. The data originate from a study of T cell responses to AZD1222 COVID-19 vaccine. The study's findings and limits: Of spike-specific TCRs, nearly half reportedly target regions left unmutated in variants. Along spike, vaccine-associated CD4 TCRs were found throughout, with dominance at 160-218 and 743-854.

This chain joins TRBV30 and TRBJ2-1; 12 bases map to TRBD1. The starting material was peripheral blood, obtained 28 days after the second AZD1222 dose. This clonotype was obtained from an adult who received the AZD1222 COVID-19 vaccine. This CDR3 is CAWAGDRGPQWQFF. Here the CDR3 DNA reads TGTGCCTGGGCGGGGGACAGGGGGCCCCAGTGGCAGTTCTTC.